Listed below are T cell receptor beta chains from one sample, sequenced in a study of control samples from healthy donors and cancer patients. Method: immunoSEQ multiplex PCR; TCRdb's copy keeps in-frame clones and lacks some. The data hold approximately 94,000 clones, with over 75% observed a single time. The source material was blood. The receptors shown here come from a woman aged 45-65 years in good health. The CDR3 runs from the conserved cysteine through the conserved F or W. The D gene is left open where the match is weak. Not all rows give a size; the values are once, few, many and, for expanded clones, a class.

v_call	d_call	j_call	clone_size	cdr3_nt	cdr3_aa
TRBV27	NA	TRBJ1-2	NA	TGTGCCAGCAGTTTATCTACTAACTATGGCTACACCTTC	CASSLSTNYGYTF
TRBV9	NA	TRBJ2-2	NA	TGTGCCAGCAGGGGATACGGACGAACCGGGGAGCTGTTTTTT	CASRGYGRTGELFF
TRBV7-3	NA	TRBJ1-1	NA	TGTGCCAGCAGCCTCACGGGTGGGGTTTTCGATGAAGCTTTCTTT	CASSLTGGVFDEAFF
TRBV5-6	NA	TRBJ1-4	NA	TGTGCCAGCAGGCCTTGGGGGGATGAAAAACTGTTTTTT	CASRPWGDEKLFF
TRBV4-1	NA	TRBJ1-5	NA	TGCGCCAGCAGCCAAGGAAGCGGCAGTTATAGCAATCAGCCCCAGCATTTT	CASSQGSGSYSNQPQHF
TRBV27	NA	TRBJ2-1	NA	TGTGCCAGCGGGTGGACGGGTCTAGACGAGTTCTTC	CASGWTGLDEFF
TRBV7-2	TRBD1	TRBJ1-2	NA	TGTGCCAGCAGCGCCTCTACAGGGGAAGGCTACACCTTC	CASSASTGEGYTF
TRBV7-9	NA	TRBJ1-2	NA	TGTGCCAGCAGCTTAGGGGGGACTAACTATGGCTACACCTTC	CASSLGGTNYGYTF
TRBV9	NA	TRBJ2-2	NA	TGTGCCAGCACCGGAACCGGGGAGCTGTTTTTT	CASTGTGELFF
TRBV10-2	NA	TRBJ2-5	NA	TGCGCCAGCAGGACCCAGGGATTGGAGACCCAGTACTTC	CASRTQGLETQYF
TRBV24-1	NA	TRBJ1-2	NA	TGTGCCACCAGTGCCGCAATGAACTATGGCTACACCTTC	CATSAAMNYGYTF
TRBV2	NA	TRBJ2-3	NA	TGTGCCAGCAGTGAAGTGGTGGGAAGCACAGATACGCAGTATTTT	CASSEVVGSTDTQYF
TRBV27	TRBD1	TRBJ1-2	NA	TGTGCCAGCCGGCCGGGGGGATGGGACAGCGGCTACACCTTC	CASRPGGWDSGYTF
TRBV6-2/TRBV6-3	NA	TRBJ1-5	medium-sized	TGTGCCAGCAGTTACTCGACGGGCCAGCCCCAGCATTTT	CASSYSTGQPQHF
TRBV7-2	NA	TRBJ2-1	NA	TGTGCCAGCAGCTTAGTATCACTAGGCCTCTCCTACAATGAGCAGTTCTTC	CASSLVSLGLSYNEQFF
TRBV25-1	NA	TRBJ1-1	NA	TGTGCCAGCAGTGAATATATTCGCACTTCACCTAACACTGAAGCTTTCTTT	CASSEYIRTSPNTEAFF
TRBV7-9	TRBD1	TRBJ2-2	NA	TGTGCCAGCAGCCCCGTCCGGACAGGGAACACCGGGGAGCTGTTTTTT	CASSPVRTGNTGELFF
TRBV19	NA	TRBJ2-5	once	TGTGCCAGTAGCCAGATCCCCGGGGAGACCCAGTACTTC	CASSQIPGETQYF
TRBV7-8	NA	TRBJ1-2	medium-sized	TGTGCCAGCAGCTTGGGGCGGGTGTTTTGGGGCTACACCTTC	CASSLGRVFWGYTF
TRBV10-2	TRBD2	TRBJ2-7	NA	TGCGCCAGCCAGGGACTAGCGGGGGCCCTCGGCCTCGAGCAGTACTTC	CASQGLAGALGLEQYF
TRBV5-1	TRBD1	TRBJ2-3	NA	TGCGCCACCTTTCCCGGGACAGGGGGTGTCGATACGCAGTATTTT	CATFPGTGGVDTQYF
TRBV6-5	NA	TRBJ2-5	NA	TGTGCCACCACCCACCAAGAGACCCAGTACTTC	CATTHQETQYF
TRBV10-1	TRBD1	TRBJ2-7	once	TGCGCCAGCAGTTTGGACAGGACTGAGCAGTACTTC	CASSLDRTEQYF
TRBV4-1	TRBD2	TRBJ2-3	NA	TGCGCCAGCAGCCAAGGCGGGACTAGCGGAGATACGCAGTATTTT	CASSQGGTSGDTQYF
TRBV5-6	TRBD1	TRBJ1-1	NA	TGTGCCAGCAGCCTAGGACAGGGCCTGATGGTCACTGAAGCTTTCTTT	CASSLGQGLMVTEAFF
TRBV7-2	NA	TRBJ2-1	NA	TGTGCCAGCAGTCGGGCGGGGGCAGGGGGGCATGAGCAGTTCTTC	CASSRAGAGGHEQFF
TRBV5-6	NA	TRBJ1-2	NA	TGTGCCAGCAGCTTGACGGGGGGCCTCTATGGCTACACCTTC	CASSLTGGLYGYTF
TRBV11-2	NA	TRBJ1-1	NA	TGTGCCAGCAGTTACCGGAGCACTGAAGCTTTCTTT	CASSYRSTEAFF
TRBV25-1	NA	TRBJ2-3	NA	TGTGCCAGTGGTGACCGGGCCCAAAAGGGCACAGATACGCAGTATTTT	CASGDRAQKGTDTQYF
TRBV7-9	NA	TRBJ2-1	NA	TGTGCCAGCAGCCCCGTGGGGGGCGCCTGGAATGAGCAGTTCTTC	CASSPVGGAWNEQFF
TRBV6-5	NA	TRBJ2-5	NA	TGTGCCAGCAGTTCCCTAGGAGCGGGTGCCGAGACCCAGTACTTC	CASSSLGAGAETQYF
TRBV7-8	TRBD2	TRBJ2-2	NA	TGTGCCAGCAGCTTAGGCAGGACTAGCGGGAGGGCTGCCGGGGAGCTGTTTTTT	CASSLGRTSGRAAGELFF
TRBV18	NA	TRBJ1-2	NA	TGTGCCAGCTCACCAAGGTCGACGGGTGAATATGGCTACACCTTC	CASSPRSTGEYGYTF
TRBV2	TRBD1	TRBJ1-1	NA	TGTGCCAGCAACCATGACAGGGGTTATACTGAAGCTTTCTTT	CASNHDRGYTEAFF
TRBV30	TRBD1	TRBJ1-2	NA	TGTGCCTGGAGGGGACAGGGTAGCAACTATGGCTACACCTTC	CAWRGQGSNYGYTF
TRBV28	NA	TRBJ1-5	NA	TGTGCCAGCAGCCCCCCCCGGGGGCCCCAGCATTTT	CASSPPRGPQHF
TRBV2	NA	TRBJ1-5	NA	TGTGCCAGCCAAGCAGAAAGTAGCAATCAGCCCCAGCATTTT	CASQAESSNQPQHF
TRBV21-1	NA	TRBJ2-3	NA	TGTGCCAGCAGCAAATCCCCAGGGGGGGAAGATACGCAGTATTTT	CASSKSPGGEDTQYF
TRBV28	NA	TRBJ1-5	NA	TGTGCCAGCAGCCACGACAGGATTCTTAGCAATCAGCCCCAGCATTTT	CASSHDRILSNQPQHF
TRBV6-5	TRBD1	TRBJ1-6	NA	TGTGCCAGCAAGGGACAGGGGACTGGAAATTCACCCCTCCACTTT	CASKGQGTGNSPLHF
TRBV6-2/TRBV6-3	NA	TRBJ2-3	NA	TGTGCCAGCAGTTACCCCTCAGGGACCCGCGGGGCAGATACGCAGTATTTT	CASSYPSGTRGADTQYF